The clone carrying this TCR beta chain was counted only a few times. The antigen is not known. The source of the sample is a study of cytomegalovirus exposure and HLA in healthy donors. Study information: A prior analysis found roughly 100 million unique TCR beta sequences from about 179 million T cells. Study-wide results and caveats: Later on, an analysis tied under 20,000 TCR beta sequences to HLA alleles at 0.05 false discovery rate. Sequencing had likely introduced a cluster of highly shared sequence variants as an artifact. Among TCR beta chains, those listed as cytomegalovirus-associated numbered over 150.

V was clipped by 7 bases and J by 7 bases; unmatched bases: 11. The CDR3 has 14 residues. CDR1 is SQVTM, CDR2 ANQGSEA, per germline. 60 Vbeta and 13 Jbeta primers were used in PCR. Only in-frame clones appear in the TCRdb table, and some are missing; sequencing was by immunoSEQ multiplex PCR. The profile shows approximately 110,000 clones, 75% to 85% of them singletons. The rearrangement links TRBV29-1 to TRBJ2-2, with 8 bases lining up with TRBD1. The specimen sequenced was PBMCs. The clonotype was recovered from a man younger than 45 in good health and CMV-seronegative. The CDR3 reads CSAGQGGMGGELFF. CDR3 nucleotide sequence: TGCAGCGCTGGACAGGGTGGGATGGGCGGGGAGCTGTTTTTT.